This TCR beta chain was sequenced for a study of OX40 agonist ivuxolimab in advanced cancers. Across the whole study: In this trial design, patients received ivuxolimab intravenously at 0.01 to 10 mg/kg every 2 weeks. Those enrolled were 80% to 85% male, with a mean age of roughly 62 years and ages from about 20 to 90. Findings and limits, study-wide: In CD8+ T cells, expanded clones were on average more numerous than in CD4+.

The CDR3 sequence is 13 residues long. Germline V gives CDR1 MNHEY, CDR2 SVGAGI. Trimming took 5 bases from V and 2 from J, leaving 9 bases between them. Libraries were prepared by immunoSEQ multiplex PCR; TCRdb keeps only in-frame clonotypes and omits some of them. The sample has about 73,000 clones; 85% to 90% are singletons. On this clone itself: Its target is not known.

Anyone with autoimmune disease history or systemic immunosuppression was excluded. Material: CD4+ or CD8+ T cells sorted from blood, obtained in a trial of the OX40 agonist ivuxolimab. The receptor comes from an adult with an advanced solid tumor such as melanoma, head and neck, liver or kidney cancer. The genes are TRBV6-5 and TRBJ1-2, with a tentative D call TRBD1 (6 bases). CDR3 amino acids: CASSPTGNYGYTF. The CDR3 DNA follows: TGTGCCAGCAGTCCTACAGGGAACTATGGCTACACCTTC.